One and the same sample provided the 21 T cell receptor beta chains below, sequenced in a study of response to subunit inactivated influenza vaccine. TCRdb called the RT-PCR reads again in MiXCR, with one record for every CDR3 protein. The data contain roughly 710,000 distinct CDR3 sequences, 12% to 15% of them seen just once; the ten biggest clones take up around 7.6%. The specimen was PBMCs from blood, collected approximately 15 days before vaccination. These receptors originate from a man aged 45 to 65 who received an inactivated influenza vaccine.

In this sample, this clonotype turned up many times. The chain joins TRBV5-6 to TRBJ2-3; TRBD1 aligns across 9 bases. V gave up 1 base and J gave up 7 bases; unmatched junction bases: 13. CDR1 is SGHDT and CDR2 is YYEEEE in the germline V gene. This CDR3 comprises 17 residues. CDR3 sequence: CASSLLFGDREDHTQYF. For the CDR3, the DNA is TGTGCCAGCAGCTTGCTCTTCGGGGACAGGGAGGACCATACGCAGTATTTT.

This clonotype was counted only a few times. This chain joins TRBV6-5 and TRBJ1-1; D perhaps matches TRBD1 (5 bases). The CDR3 has 14 residues. V shed 6 bases and J shed 6 bases, with 17 bases lying between them. CDR1 and CDR2 (germline): MNHEY, SVGAGI. The CDR3 sequence is CASRLGGGGPEAFF. Written as DNA, the CDR3 is TGTGCCAGCAGACTCGGGGGTGGAGGGCCTGAAGCTTTCTTT.

The J gene is TRBJ2-2, the V gene TRBV10-3; no clear D gene. Germline-derived CDR1 and CDR2 are ENHRY and SYGVKD. V shed 6 bases and J shed 10 bases, with 9 bases lying between them. This CDR3 is 11 amino acids long. The CDR3 coding sequence is TGTGCCATCAGGGTCCATGAGGAGCTGTTTTTT. This gives the protein CAIRVHEELFF.

This chain uses TRBV6-5 with TRBJ2-3; D possibly corresponds to TRBD1 (6 bases). V was pared by 0 bases and J by 1 base, with 14 bases between. Germline CDR1 and CDR2: MNHEY and SVGAGI. The CDR3 runs to 17 residues. CDR3 in amino acids: CASSYSIGTHGTDTQYF. CDR3 sequence (DNA): TGTGCCAGCAGTTACTCGATAGGGACACACGGCACAGATACGCAGTATTTT.

This clonotype was found a few times. The J gene is TRBJ2-2, the V gene TRBV20-1; 11 bases match TRBD2. V dropped 7 bases and J dropped 4; count of bases not matched to a gene: 8. The length of the CDR3 is 15 residues. The germline CDR1 and CDR2 sequences are DFQATT and SNEGSKA (reference sequence). This chain's CDR3 is CSGSPTSGSTGELFF. CDR3 DNA: TGCAGTGGAAGCCCCACTAGCGGGAGCACCGGGGAGCTGTTTTTT.

There are a few counts of this clonotype. The CDR3 DNA follows: TGCGCCAGCAGCACGGGACTAGCGGGAGGGCCTGGGACAGATACGCAGTATTTT. This sequence encodes CASSTGLAGGPGTDTQYF. This sequence joins TRBV4-3 and TRBJ2-3; 16 bases align to TRBD2. The CDR3 sequence is 18 residues long. The ends lost 5 bases at V and 3 bases at J; junction bases unmatched: 8. Germline V gene lookup returns CDR1 LGHNA and CDR2 YSLEER.

The chain is built from TRBV20-1 and TRBJ1-6, with D possibly matching TRBD1 (6 bases). Trimming took 3 bases from V and 6 from J, leaving 12 bases between them. CDR3 length: 14 residues. The germline V gene encodes CDR1 DFQATT and CDR2 SNEGSKA (reference sequence). The DNA for the CDR3 is TGCAGTGCTAGGTTACAGGGAGGTAATTCACCCCTCCACTTT. It encodes CSARLQGGNSPLHF.

This clonotype was detected many times. This chain joins TRBV12-3 or TRBV12-4 and TRBJ2-2; 10 bases are a match to TRBD1. V lost 8 bases and J lost 5; bases outside the gene matches: 8. CDR3 length: 15 amino acids. DNA of the CDR3: TGTGCCAGCCGAACCAGGACAGGGGGTACCGGGGAGCTGTTTTTT. It is translated as CASRTRTGGTGELFF.

Many counts were recorded for this clonotype. The chain has TRBV12-3 or TRBV12-4 and TRBJ2-7, with D uncertain. This CDR3 is built from 12 residues. Trimming took off 0 bases at V and 5 bases at J, with 5 bases between the two ends. CDR3 sequence (DNA): TGTGCCAGCAGTTTAGCGTCCGACGAGCAGTACTTC. Residues: CASSLASDEQYF.

The rearrangement links TRBV12-3 or TRBV12-4 to TRBJ2-3; D is ambiguous. The CDR3 runs to 12 residues. V lost 6 bases, J lost 5 bases, and 9 bases lay in between. The DNA for the CDR3 is TGTGCCAGCAGCTATGGGGAAGATACGCAGTATTTT. Translation gives CASSYGEDTQYF.

The chain is built from TRBV7-9 and TRBJ2-7; maybe TRBD2 (5 bases). The CDR3 has 15 residues. The V end lost 4 bases, the J end lost 5 bases, and 18 bases lay between the germline ends. CDR1 is SEHNR, CDR2 FQNEAQ, per germline (reference sequence). The DNA of the CDR3 is TGTGCCAGCAGCTCATTGCCTAGCACGTTCCACGAGCAGTACTTC. Protein sequence: CASSSLPSTFHEQYF.

This clonotype was seen just once. CDR3 sequence: CASSSHSGGSNTGELFF. The CDR3 nucleotides read TGTGCCAGCAGCTCTCATAGCGGGGGGTCGAACACCGGGGAGCTGTTTTTT. The gene calls are TRBV11-3 and TRBJ2-2; TRBD2 aligns across 10 bases. This CDR3 has 17 amino acids. Germline V gene lookup returns CDR1 SGHNT and CDR2 YENEEA. V shed 4 bases, J shed 0 bases, and the junction held 5 bases outside the gene matches.

This clonotype was observed a handful of times. The chain carries TRBV12-3 or TRBV12-4 and TRBJ2-4, with no clear D. This CDR3 is 12 amino acids long. V was shortened by 8 bases and J by 3 bases, with 8 bases between the two germline ends. Here the CDR3 reads CASSSDKNIQYF. The CDR3 DNA is TGTGCCAGCTCTAGTGACAAAAACATTCAGTACTTC.

V gene TRBV6-2 or TRBV6-3 combines with J gene TRBJ1-2; D is perhaps TRBD1 (5 bases). V lost 1 base and J lost 6, with 12 bases in between. This CDR3 is 14 amino acids long. Germline lookup yields CDR1 MNHEY and CDR2 SVGEGT. The CDR3 region is CASSYLRGDDGYTF. The CDR3, as DNA: TGTGCCAGCAGTTACTTGAGGGGAGACGATGGCTACACCTTC.

A few counts support this clonotype. The V and J genes are TRBV7-8 and TRBJ2-3; a possible D gene is TRBD2 (6 bases). V shed 5 bases and J shed 6 bases, with 15 bases lying between them. The CDR3 has 14 residues. Germline CDR1 is SGHVS and CDR2 is FQNEAQ. The chain's CDR3 is CASSQWRGMDTQYF. The CDR3 nucleotides read TGTGCCAGCAGCCAGTGGCGCGGGATGGATACGCAGTATTTT.

The rearrangement uses TRBV11-2 and TRBJ2-5; 11 bases align to TRBD2. The germline V gene encodes CDR1 SGHAT and CDR2 FQNNGV. The CDR3 loop spans 14 amino acids. Unmatched junction bases numbered 2, after V lost 5 bases and J lost 3 bases. This chain's CDR3 is CASSDSGREETQYF. The CDR3 nucleotides are TGTGCCAGCAGCGATAGCGGGAGGGAAGAGACCCAGTACTTC.

This clonotype has more than one count but fewer than ten. The genes are TRBV29-1 and TRBJ2-4; no clear D gene. Germline V gene data show CDR1 as SQVTM and CDR2 as ANQGSEA. The V end was cut by 3 bases, the J end by 5 bases, with 8 bases between. The CDR3 covers 12 residues. Here the CDR3 DNA reads TGCAGCGTTGAGGTTGGCCAAAACATTCAGTACTTC. As protein: CSVEVGQNIQYF.

V usage is TRBV15 and J usage is TRBJ2-2; 12 positions match TRBD2. Germline V gene sequence: CDR1 LNHNV, CDR2 YYDKDF (reference sequence). The CDR3 totals 17 residues. Trimming at V came to 0 bases and at J to 5 bases, leaving 4 bases not matched to a gene. CDR3 region: CATSRELAGGRTGELFF. The CDR3 DNA is TGTGCCACCAGCAGAGAACTAGCGGGAGGACGAACCGGGGAGCTGTTTTTT.

This clonotype was found many times. The chain couples TRBV29-1 to TRBJ2-3; TRBD1 matches 11 bases. The J segment lost 1 base and the V segment lost 3 bases, leaving 3 bases of the junction unmatched. Germline CDR1 is SQVTM and CDR2 is ANQGSEA. The CDR3 has 15 residues. In nucleotides, the CDR3 is TGCAGCGTTGAGGGGACAGGGGGTGGCACAGATACGCAGTATTTT. Protein product: CSVEGTGGGTDTQYF.

This clonotype was seen only a few times. The V gene is TRBV12-3 or TRBV12-4, the J gene TRBJ2-1; TRBD1 might be the D (5 bases). Between the trimmed V and J ends, which lost 7 bases and 9 bases, there was a span of 16 bases. This CDR3 spans 13 amino acids. The CDR3 reads CASNLGVRAEQFF. The CDR3 nucleotides are TGTGCCAGCAACCTTGGAGTCAGGGCTGAGCAGTTCTTC.

The V gene is TRBV12-3 or TRBV12-4, the J gene TRBJ1-5; 7 bases align to TRBD1. There are 15 residues in the CDR3. Unmatched junction bases numbered 3, after V lost 1 base and J lost 3 bases. CDR3 bases: TGTGCCAGCAGTTTAGGGGGGACAGTCAATCAGCCCCAGCATTTT. The encoded protein is CASSLGGTVNQPQHF.